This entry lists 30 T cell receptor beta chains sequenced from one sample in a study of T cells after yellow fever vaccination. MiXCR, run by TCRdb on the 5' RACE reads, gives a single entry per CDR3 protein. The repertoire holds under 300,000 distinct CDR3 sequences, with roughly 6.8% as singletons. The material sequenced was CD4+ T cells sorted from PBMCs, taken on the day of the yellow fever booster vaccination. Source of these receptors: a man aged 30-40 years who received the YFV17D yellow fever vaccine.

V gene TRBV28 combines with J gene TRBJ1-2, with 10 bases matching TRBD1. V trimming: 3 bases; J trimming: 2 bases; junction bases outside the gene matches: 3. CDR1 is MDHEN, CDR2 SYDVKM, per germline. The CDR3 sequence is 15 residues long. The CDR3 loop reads CASSLRTGGNYGYTF. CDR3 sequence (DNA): TGTGCCAGCAGTTTGCGGACAGGGGGAAACTATGGCTACACCTTC.

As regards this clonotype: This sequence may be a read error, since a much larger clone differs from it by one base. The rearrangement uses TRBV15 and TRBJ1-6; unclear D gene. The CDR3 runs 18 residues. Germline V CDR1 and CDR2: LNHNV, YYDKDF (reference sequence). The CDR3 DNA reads TGTGCCACCATCAGAGATCGAAAGACAAGCTCCTATAATTCACCCCTCCACTTT. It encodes CATIRDRKTSSYNSPLHF.

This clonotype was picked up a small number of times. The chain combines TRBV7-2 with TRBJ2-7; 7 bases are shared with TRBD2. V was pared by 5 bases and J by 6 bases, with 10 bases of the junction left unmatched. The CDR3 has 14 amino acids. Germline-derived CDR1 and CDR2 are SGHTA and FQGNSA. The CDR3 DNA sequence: TGTGCCAGCAGCGACTACGCGGGAGCAGGCGAGCAGTACTTC. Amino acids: CASSDYAGAGEQYF. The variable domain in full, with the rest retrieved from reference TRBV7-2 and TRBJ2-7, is GAGVSQSPSNKVTEKGKDVELRCDPISGHTALYWYRQSLGQGLEFLIYFQGNSAPDKSGLPSDRFSAERTGGSVSTLTIQRTQQEDSAVYLCASSDYAGAGEQYFGPGTRLTVT.

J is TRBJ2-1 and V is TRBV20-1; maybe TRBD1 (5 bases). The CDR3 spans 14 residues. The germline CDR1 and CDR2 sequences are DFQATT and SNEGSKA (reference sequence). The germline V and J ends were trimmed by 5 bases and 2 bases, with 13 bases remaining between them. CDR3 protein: CSAFGQGTYNEQFF. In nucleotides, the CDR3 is TGCAGTGCTTTTGGACAAGGAACCTACAATGAGCAGTTCTTC.

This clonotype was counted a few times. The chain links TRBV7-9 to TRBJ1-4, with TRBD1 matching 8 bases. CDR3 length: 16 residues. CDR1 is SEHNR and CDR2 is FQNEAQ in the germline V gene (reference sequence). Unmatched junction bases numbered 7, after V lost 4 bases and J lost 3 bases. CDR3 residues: CASSSGTGVANEKLFF. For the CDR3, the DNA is TGTGCCAGCAGCTCCGGGACAGGAGTTGCTAATGAAAAACTGTTTTTT.

CDR3 coding DNA: TGTGCCAGCTCGACGACAGCCTCCTACGAGCAGTACTTC. Translated, it gives CASSTTASYEQYF. J is TRBJ2-7 and V is TRBV18; weak D call: TRBD1 (5 bases). V was cut by 6 bases and J by 0 bases, with 9 bases left in between. Germline V CDR1 and CDR2: KGHSH, LQKENI. The CDR3 consists of 13 residues.

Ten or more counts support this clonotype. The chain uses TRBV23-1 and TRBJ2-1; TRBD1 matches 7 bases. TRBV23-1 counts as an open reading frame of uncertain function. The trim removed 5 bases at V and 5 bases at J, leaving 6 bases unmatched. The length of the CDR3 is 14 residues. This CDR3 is CASSTRDSNNEQFF. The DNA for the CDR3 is TGCGCCAGCAGTACCCGGGACAGTAACAATGAGCAGTTCTTC.

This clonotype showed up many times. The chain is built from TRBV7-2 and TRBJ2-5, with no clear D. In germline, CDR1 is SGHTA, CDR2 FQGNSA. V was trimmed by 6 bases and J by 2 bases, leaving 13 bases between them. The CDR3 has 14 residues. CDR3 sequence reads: CASRFQGGQETQYF. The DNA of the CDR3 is TGTGCCAGCAGATTTCAAGGCGGACAAGAGACCCAGTACTTC.

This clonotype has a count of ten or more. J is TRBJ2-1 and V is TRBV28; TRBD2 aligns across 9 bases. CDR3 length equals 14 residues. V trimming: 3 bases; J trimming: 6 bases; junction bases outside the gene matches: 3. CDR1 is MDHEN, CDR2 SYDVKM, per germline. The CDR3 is CASSFSGSRNEQFF. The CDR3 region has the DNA TGTGCCAGCAGTTTTAGCGGGAGTCGCAATGAGCAGTTCTTC.

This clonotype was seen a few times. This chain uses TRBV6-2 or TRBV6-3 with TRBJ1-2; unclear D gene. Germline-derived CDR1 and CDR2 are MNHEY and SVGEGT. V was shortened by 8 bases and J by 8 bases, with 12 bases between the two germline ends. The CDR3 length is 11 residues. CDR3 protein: CASGEFGGYTF. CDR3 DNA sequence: TGTGCCAGCGGCGAGTTCGGCGGCTACACCTTC.

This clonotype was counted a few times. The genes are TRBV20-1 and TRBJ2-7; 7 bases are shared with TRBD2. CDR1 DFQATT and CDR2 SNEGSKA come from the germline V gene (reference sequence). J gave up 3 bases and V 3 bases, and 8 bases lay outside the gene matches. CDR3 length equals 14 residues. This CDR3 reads CSARLAGDLYEQYF. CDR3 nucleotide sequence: TGCAGTGCTAGGTTGGCGGGAGACCTCTACGAGCAGTACTTC.

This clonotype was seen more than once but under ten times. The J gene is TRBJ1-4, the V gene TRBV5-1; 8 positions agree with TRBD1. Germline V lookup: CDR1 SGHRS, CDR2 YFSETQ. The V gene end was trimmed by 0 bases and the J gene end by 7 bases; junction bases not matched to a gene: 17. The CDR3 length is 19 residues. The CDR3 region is CASSLGAPGQGWGSEKLFF. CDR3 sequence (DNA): TGCGCCAGCAGCTTGGGGGCCCCCGGACAGGGCTGGGGGAGTGAAAAACTGTTTTTT.

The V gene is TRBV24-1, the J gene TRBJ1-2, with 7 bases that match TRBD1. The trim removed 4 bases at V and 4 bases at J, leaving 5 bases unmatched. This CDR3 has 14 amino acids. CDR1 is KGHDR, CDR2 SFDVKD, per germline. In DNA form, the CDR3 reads TGTGCCACCAGTGAGGGGGACAGCGTCTATGGCTACACCTTC. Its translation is CATSEGDSVYGYTF.

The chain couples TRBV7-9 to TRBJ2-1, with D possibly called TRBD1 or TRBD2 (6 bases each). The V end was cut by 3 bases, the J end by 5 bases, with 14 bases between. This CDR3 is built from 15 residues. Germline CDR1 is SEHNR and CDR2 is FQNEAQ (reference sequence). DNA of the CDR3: TGTGCCAGCAGCTTCTGGGGGGCGAGGAACAATGAGCAGTTCTTC. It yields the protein CASSFWGARNNEQFF.

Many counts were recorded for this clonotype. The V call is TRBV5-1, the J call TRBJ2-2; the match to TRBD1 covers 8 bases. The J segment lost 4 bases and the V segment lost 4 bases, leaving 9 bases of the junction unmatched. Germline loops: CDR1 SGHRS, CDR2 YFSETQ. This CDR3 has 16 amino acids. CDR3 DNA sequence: TGCGCCAGCAGCATAGTCCAGGGGGCCCCCACCGGGGAGCTGTTTTTT. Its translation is CASSIVQGAPTGELFF. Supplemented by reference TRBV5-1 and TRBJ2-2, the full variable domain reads KAGVTQTPRYLIKTRGQQVTLSCSPISGHRSVSWYQQTPGQGLQFLFEYFSETQRNKGNFPGRFSGRQFSNSRSEMNVSTLELGDSALYLCASSIVQGAPTGELFFGEGSRLTVL.

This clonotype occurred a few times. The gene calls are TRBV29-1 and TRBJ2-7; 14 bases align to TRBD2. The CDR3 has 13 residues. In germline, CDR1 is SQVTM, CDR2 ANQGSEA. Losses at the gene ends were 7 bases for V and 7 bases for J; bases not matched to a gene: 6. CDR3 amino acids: CSGMTSGRGEQYF. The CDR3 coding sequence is TGCAGCGGTATGACTAGCGGGAGGGGAGAGCAGTACTTC.

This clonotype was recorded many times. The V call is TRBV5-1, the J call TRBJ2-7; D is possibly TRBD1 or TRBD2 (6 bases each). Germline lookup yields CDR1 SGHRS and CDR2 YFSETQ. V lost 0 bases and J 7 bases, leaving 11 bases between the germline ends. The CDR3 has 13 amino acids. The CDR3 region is CASSLVGGWEQYF. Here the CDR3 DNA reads TGCGCCAGCAGCTTGGTGGGGGGCTGGGAGCAGTACTTC.

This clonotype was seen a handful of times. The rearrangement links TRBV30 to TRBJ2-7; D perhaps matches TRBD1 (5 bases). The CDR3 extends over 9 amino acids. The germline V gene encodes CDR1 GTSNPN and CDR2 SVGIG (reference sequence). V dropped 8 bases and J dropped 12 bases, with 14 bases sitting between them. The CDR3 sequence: CAPTGTGYF. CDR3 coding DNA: TGTGCCCCCACCGGTACAGGGTACTTC.

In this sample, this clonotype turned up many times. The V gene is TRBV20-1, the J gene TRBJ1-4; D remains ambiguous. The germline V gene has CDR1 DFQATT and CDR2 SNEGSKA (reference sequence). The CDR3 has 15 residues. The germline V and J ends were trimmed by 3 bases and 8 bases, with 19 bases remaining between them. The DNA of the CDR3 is TGCAGTGCTAGTTCCGGAAGTCGGTTGGGAGAAAAACTGTTTTTT. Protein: CSASSGSRLGEKLFF.

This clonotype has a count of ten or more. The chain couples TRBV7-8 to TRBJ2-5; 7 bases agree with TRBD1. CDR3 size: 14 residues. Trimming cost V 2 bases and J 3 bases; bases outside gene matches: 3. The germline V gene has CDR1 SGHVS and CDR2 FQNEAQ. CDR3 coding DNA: TGTGCCAGCAGCTTACTCGGACAGGAAGAGACCCAGTACTTC. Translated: CASSLLGQEETQYF.

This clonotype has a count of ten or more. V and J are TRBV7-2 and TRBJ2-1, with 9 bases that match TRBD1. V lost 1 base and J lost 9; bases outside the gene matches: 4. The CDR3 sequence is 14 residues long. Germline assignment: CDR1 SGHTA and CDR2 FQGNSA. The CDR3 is CASSLGQGEGEQFF. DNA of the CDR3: TGTGCCAGCAGCTTAGGACAGGGGGAAGGTGAGCAGTTCTTC.

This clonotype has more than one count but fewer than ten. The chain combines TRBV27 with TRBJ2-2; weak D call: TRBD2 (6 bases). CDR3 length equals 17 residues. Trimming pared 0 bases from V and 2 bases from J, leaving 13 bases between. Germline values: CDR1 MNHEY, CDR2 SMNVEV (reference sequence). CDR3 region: CASSLSSLAFNTGELFF. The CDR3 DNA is TGTGCCAGCAGTTTATCCAGCCTAGCGTTCAACACCGGGGAGCTGTTTTTT.

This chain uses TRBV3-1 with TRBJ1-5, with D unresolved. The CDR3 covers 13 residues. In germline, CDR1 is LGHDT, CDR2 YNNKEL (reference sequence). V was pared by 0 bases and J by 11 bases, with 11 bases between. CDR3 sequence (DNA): TGTGCCAGCAGCCAAGATGATCAGTCGGCCCAGCATTTT. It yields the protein CASSQDDQSAQHF.

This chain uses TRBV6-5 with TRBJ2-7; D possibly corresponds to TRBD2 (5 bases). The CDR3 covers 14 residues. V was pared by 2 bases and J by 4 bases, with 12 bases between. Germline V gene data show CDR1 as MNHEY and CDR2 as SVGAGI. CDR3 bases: TGTGCCAGCAGTTACCTGACGGAGGATTACGAGCAGTACTTC. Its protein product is CASSYLTEDYEQYF.

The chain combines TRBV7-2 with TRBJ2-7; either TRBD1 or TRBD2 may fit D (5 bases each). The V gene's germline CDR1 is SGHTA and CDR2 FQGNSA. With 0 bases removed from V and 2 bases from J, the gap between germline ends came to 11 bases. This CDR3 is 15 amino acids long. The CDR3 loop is CASSLAWGTPYEQYF. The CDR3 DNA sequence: TGTGCCAGCAGCTTAGCATGGGGGACCCCCTACGAGCAGTACTTC.

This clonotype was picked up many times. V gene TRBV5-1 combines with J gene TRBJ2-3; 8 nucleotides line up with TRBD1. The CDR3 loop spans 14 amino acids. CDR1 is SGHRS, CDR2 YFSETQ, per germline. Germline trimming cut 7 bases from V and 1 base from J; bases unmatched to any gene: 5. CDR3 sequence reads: CASGQGAGTDTQYF. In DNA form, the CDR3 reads TGCGCCAGCGGCCAGGGGGCCGGCACAGATACGCAGTATTTT.

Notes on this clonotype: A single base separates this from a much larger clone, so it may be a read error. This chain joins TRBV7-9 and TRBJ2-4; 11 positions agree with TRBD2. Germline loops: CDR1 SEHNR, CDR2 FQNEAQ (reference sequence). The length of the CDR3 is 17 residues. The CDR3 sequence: CTSSSLTSGSSKNIQYF. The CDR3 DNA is TGTACCAGCAGCTCCCTAACTAGCGGGAGTTCCAAAAACATTCAGTACTTC.

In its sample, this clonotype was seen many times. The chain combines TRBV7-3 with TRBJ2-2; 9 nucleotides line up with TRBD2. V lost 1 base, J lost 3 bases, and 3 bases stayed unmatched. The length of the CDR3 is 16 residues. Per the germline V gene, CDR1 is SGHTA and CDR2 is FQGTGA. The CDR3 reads CASSLMAGGDTGELFF. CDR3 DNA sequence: TGTGCCAGCAGCTTAATGGCGGGAGGGGACACCGGGGAGCTGTTTTTT.

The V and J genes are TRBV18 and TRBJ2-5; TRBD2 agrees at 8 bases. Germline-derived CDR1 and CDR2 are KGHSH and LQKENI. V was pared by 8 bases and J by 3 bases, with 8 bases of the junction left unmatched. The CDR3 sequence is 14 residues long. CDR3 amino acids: CASAGGRLEETQYF. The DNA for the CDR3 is TGTGCCAGCGCGGGAGGCAGGTTGGAAGAGACCCAGTACTTC.

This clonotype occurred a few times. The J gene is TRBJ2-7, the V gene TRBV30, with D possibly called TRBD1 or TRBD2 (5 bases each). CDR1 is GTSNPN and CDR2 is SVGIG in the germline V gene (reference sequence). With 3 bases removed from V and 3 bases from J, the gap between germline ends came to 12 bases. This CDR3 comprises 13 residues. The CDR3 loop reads CAWRGVGVYEQYF. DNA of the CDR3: TGTGCCTGGAGGGGAGTGGGGGTCTACGAGCAGTACTTC.